This T cell receptor (beta chain) is drawn from a study of T cell responses to AZD1222 COVID-19 vaccine. Study results and limitations: Variant regions that are unmutated are reportedly the target of nearly half of spike-specific TCRs. The donor group comprised mostly white British people and more females; the analysis possibly underestimated clonal diversity. Researchers took repertoire samples only after the peak T cell response had come.

Trimming took 1 base from V and 7 from J, leaving 14 bases between them. The CDR3 length is 14 residues. The V gene's germline CDR1 is SGDLS and CDR2 YYNGEE. To note about this clone: The target antigen is unknown.

Sequenced by immunoSEQ multiplex PCR; TCRdb stores in-frame clones only, minus some. This table holds around 120,000 clones, around 87% found once. The sample here was peripheral blood, taken 28 days after the second AZD1222 dose. The chain joins TRBV9 to TRBJ1-2; the D is unclear. This clonotype originated in an adult who received the AZD1222 COVID-19 vaccine. The CDR3 reads CASSVTPSGSGYTF. The CDR3 DNA reads TGTGCCAGCAGCGTAACACCTTCGGGGAGTGGCTACACCTTC.